The 26 T cell receptor beta chains presented below share a single source sample, sequenced in a study of cytotoxic CD8 clonotypes in ibrutinib-treated CLL. Repertoires were generated with immunoSEQ multiplex PCR, while TCRdb's copy carries only in-frame clones and drops some. The data hold tens of thousands of clones, with 70% to 90% observed a single time. The sequences come from PBMCs, collected before ibrutinib treatment. The receptors here all came from a human donor with chronic lymphocytic leukemia.

DNA for the CDR3: TGTGCCAGTAGGAACCAATTCCGGGACTCTCACGCAGTTCACACTAGCACAGATACGCAGTATTTT. Amino acid sequence: CASRNQFRDSHAVHTSTDTQYF. The chain is built from TRBV19 and TRBJ2-3, with a tentative D call TRBD2 (6 bases). The germline V and J ends were trimmed by 6 bases and 0 bases, with 34 bases remaining between them. The CDR3 sequence is 22 residues long. Germline V gives CDR1 LNHDA, CDR2 SQIVND (reference sequence).

This chain connects TRBV18 to TRBJ2-1, with TRBD1 identical over 7 bases. Per the germline V gene, CDR1 is KGHSH and CDR2 is LQKENI. Trimming at V came to 4 bases and at J to 8 bases, leaving 11 bases not matched to a gene. The CDR3 length is 15 residues. The CDR3 protein is CASSQDRDVFHEQFF. The CDR3 DNA sequence: TGTGCCAGCTCACAAGACAGGGACGTCTTCCATGAGCAGTTCTTC.

V usage is TRBV20-1 and J usage is TRBJ2-7; D is ambiguous. This CDR3 region has 11 residues. The V gene lost 1 base and the J gene lost 5 bases, with 6 bases spanning the gap. Per germline, CDR1 DFQATT and CDR2 SNEGSKA (reference sequence). The CDR3 coding sequence is TGCAGTGCTAGAGCGGGTCACGAGCAGTACTTC. It translates to CSARAGHEQYF.

CDR3 residues: CASINWEGGDYGYTF. CDR3 sequence (DNA): TGTGCCAGTATAAACTGGGAAGGGGGTGACTATGGCTACACCTTC. The V gene is TRBV19, the J gene TRBJ1-2, with D maybe TRBD1 (6 bases). This CDR3 spans 15 amino acids. Germline lookup yields CDR1 LNHDA and CDR2 SQIVND (reference sequence). V was pared by 7 bases and J by 3 bases, with 18 bases between.

This clone was seen a single time. The DNA of the CDR3 is TGTGCCACCGCAAAACAGGGGTACACCGGGGAGCTGTTTTTT. Protein: CATAKQGYTGELFF. V and J are TRBV6-1 and TRBJ2-2; 7 bases line up with TRBD1. The CDR3 runs 14 residues. CDR1 and CDR2 (germline): MNHNS, SASEGT. V lost 10 bases, J lost 3 bases, and 8 bases stayed unmatched.

The CDR3 reads CASSAGGEGETQYF. The CDR3 region has the DNA TGCGCCAGCAGTGCAGGGGGAGAGGGAGAGACCCAGTACTTC. V is TRBV10-1 and J is TRBJ2-5, with 7 bases that match TRBD1. V lost 4 bases, J lost 4 bases, and 6 bases stayed unmatched. The CDR3 covers 14 residues. Germline CDR1 WNHNN, CDR2 SYGVQD (reference sequence).

The gene calls are TRBV29-1 and TRBJ1-4; 7 bases fit TRBD1. The CDR3 is made up of 13 amino acids. The germline gives CDR1 SQVTM, CDR2 ANQGSEA. Germline trimming cut 0 bases from V and 5 bases from J; bases unmatched to any gene: 0. CDR3 in DNA: TGCAGCGTTGAAGAGACAGGGAATGAAAAACTGTTTTTT. This translates into CSVEETGNEKLFF. The whole variable domain, filled in from reference TRBV29-1 and TRBJ1-4, reads SAVISQKPSRDICQRGTSLTIQCQVDSQVTMMFWYRQQPGQSLTLIATANQGSEATYESGFVIDKFPISRPNLTFSTLTVSNMSPEDSSIYLCSVEETGNEKLFFGSGTQLSVL.

CDR3 in amino acids: CASSAPGLAGGGLYEQYF. The CDR3, as DNA: TGTGCCAGCAGTGCTCCGGGACTAGCGGGAGGGGGTCTCTACGAGCAGTACTTC. This chain uses TRBV6-1 with TRBJ2-7; 16 bases are shared with TRBD2. The CDR3 consists of 18 residues. Looked up from germline, CDR1 is MNHNS and CDR2 is SASEGT. The V segment lost 4 bases and the J segment 3 bases; nucleotides outside the gene matches: 9.

The CDR3 bases are TGTGCCAGCAGTTTCCTTAGACAGGGGACGCAGTATTTT. Residues: CASSFLRQGTQYF. J is TRBJ2-3 and V is TRBV28; 8 bases line up with TRBD1. The CDR3 extends over 13 amino acids. Germline CDR1 MDHEN, CDR2 SYDVKM. V lost 3 bases, J lost 9 bases, and 5 bases stayed unmatched.

The chain joins TRBV28 to TRBJ2-7; D unclear. Per germline, CDR1 MDHEN and CDR2 SYDVKM. This CDR3 has 13 amino acids. V was trimmed by 3 bases and J by 3 bases, leaving 9 bases between them. The CDR3 bases are TGTGCCAGCAGTTTCTCCCCCCACTACGAGCAGTACTTC. Residues: CASSFSPHYEQYF.

The genes are TRBV28 and TRBJ1-4; no definite D call. CDR1 is MDHEN, CDR2 SYDVKM, per germline. The CDR3 covers 14 residues. V lost 2 bases and J 4 bases, leaving 8 bases between the germline ends. CDR3: CASSLNLLNEKLFF. Written as DNA, the CDR3 is TGTGCCAGCAGTTTAAACCTTCTTAATGAAAAACTGTTTTTT.

The CDR3 region has the DNA TGTGCCTGGACTACCGGGACGGACTCTGGAAACACCATATATTTT. Translating it yields CAWTTGTDSGNTIYF. V is TRBV30 and J is TRBJ1-3; possible D gene TRBD1, 5 bases. V was clipped by 4 bases and J by 0 bases, with 13 bases between them. This CDR3 is 15 amino acids long. The germline gives CDR1 GTSNPN, CDR2 SVGIG (reference sequence).

V and J are TRBV7-9 and TRBJ1-3, with 9 bases fitting TRBD1. The CDR3 has 14 residues. CDR1 and CDR2 (germline): SEHNR, FQNEAQ (reference sequence). Unmatched junction bases numbered 5, after V lost 11 bases and J lost 0 bases. CDR3 sequence reads: CAGDRGDSGNTIYF. The CDR3 DNA reads TGTGCCGGAGACAGGGGGGACTCTGGAAACACCATATATTTT.

This clone was detected only once. This sequence joins TRBV6-6 and TRBJ2-5; D not certain. CDR1 is MNHNY, CDR2 SVGAGI, per germline (reference sequence). The V end was cut by 2 bases, the J end by 5 bases, with 6 bases between. CDR3 size: 12 residues. CDR3 in amino acids: CASSYGSETQYF. The CDR3 DNA reads as TGTGCCAGCAGTTACGGTTCGGAGACCCAGTACTTC.

J is TRBJ1-2 and V is TRBV7-2; 9 bases are shared with TRBD1. CDR1 is SGHTA and CDR2 is FQGNSA in the germline V gene. J was trimmed by 5 bases and V by 1 base; bases with no gene match: 8. The CDR3 loop spans 16 amino acids. The CDR3 coding sequence is TGTGCCAGCAGCTTAGGGGGACAGGGAAGTCGTTATGGCTACACCTTC. It is translated as CASSLGGQGSRYGYTF.

The chain couples TRBV5-1 to TRBJ1-4; D ambiguous. CDR3 length: 14 amino acids. The ends were cut back, 2 bases at V and 0 bases at J, with 5 bases in the middle. Germline V gene lookup returns CDR1 SGHRS and CDR2 YFSETQ. Here the CDR3 reads CASSFRATNEKLFF. The CDR3 coding sequence is TGCGCCAGCAGCTTTCGGGCAACTAATGAAAAACTGTTTTTT.

This clone was seen more than once but under ten times. CDR3 residues: CATSRTGDLLYEQYF. In DNA form, the CDR3 reads TGTGCCACCAGTAGGACAGGGGACCTCCTATACGAGCAGTACTTC. The chain combines TRBV15 with TRBJ2-7; 9 bases line up with TRBD1. The CDR3 has 15 amino acids. CDR1 LNHNV and CDR2 YYDKDF come from the germline V gene (reference sequence). Unmatched junction bases numbered 10, after V lost 6 bases and J lost 4 bases.

The chain combines TRBV7-8 with TRBJ1-1; D remains ambiguous. The CDR3 consists of 15 residues. CDR1 and CDR2 from the germline V gene are SGHVS and FQNEAQ. V was trimmed by 1 base and J by 10 bases, leaving 19 bases between them. The CDR3 nucleotides read TGTGCCAGCAGCTTAGTTAAGGTGGTAATGAGCGGAGCTTTCTTT. Translated: CASSLVKVVMSGAFF.

The chain recombines TRBV5-1 with TRBJ2-1, with 15 bases fitting TRBD2. The CDR3 consists of 16 residues. Trimming took 5 bases from V and 2 from J; bases not matched to a gene: 2. CDR1 and CDR2 from the germline V gene are SGHRS and YFSETQ. CDR3 region: CASSWTSGRAYNEQFF. Here the CDR3 DNA reads TGCGCCAGCAGTTGGACTAGCGGGAGGGCCTACAATGAGCAGTTCTTC.

The chain couples TRBV6-1 to TRBJ1-2, with D tentatively TRBD1 (6 bases). The CDR3 is made up of 13 amino acids. CDR1 and CDR2 from the germline V gene are MNHNS and SASEGT. V lost 6 bases and J lost 6, with 14 bases in between. CDR3 amino acids: CASRIQGVDGYTF. CDR3 DNA: TGTGCCAGCAGGATACAGGGAGTCGATGGCTACACCTTC.

This chain connects TRBV7-3 to TRBJ2-6, with D unclear. CDR3 length: 14 residues. V was pared by 5 bases and J by 1 base, with 6 bases between. CDR1 is SGHTA and CDR2 is FQGTGA in the germline V gene. The CDR3 sequence: CASSPRSGANVLTF. The CDR3 DNA follows: TGTGCCAGCAGCCCTCGGTCTGGGGCCAACGTCCTGACTTTC.

The chain joins TRBV5-8 to TRBJ1-5, with TRBD1 matching 7 bases. V gave up 1 base and J gave up 3 bases; unmatched junction bases: 10. CDR1 and CDR2 from the germline V gene are SGHTS and YDEGEE. The CDR3 consists of 17 residues. This CDR3 is CASSLLGTADNNQPQHF. For the CDR3, the DNA is TGTGCCAGCAGCTTGTTGGGGACAGCGGACAACAATCAGCCCCAGCATTTT.

The chain combines TRBV29-1 with TRBJ2-2; the match to TRBD1 covers 9 bases. This CDR3 is built from 14 residues. V lost 7 bases, J lost 4 bases, and 7 bases stayed unmatched. The germline CDR1 and CDR2 sequences are SQVTM and ANQGSEA. The DNA for the CDR3 is TGCAGCGCCGAGGGACAGGGTGGCACCGGGGAGCTGTTTTTT. Translated: CSAEGQGGTGELFF.

The gene calls are TRBV28 and TRBJ1-2; D remains unclear. The CDR3 is 14 amino acids. CDR1 MDHEN and CDR2 SYDVKM come from the germline V gene. V was cut by 0 bases and J by 2 bases, with 7 bases left in between. The CDR3 DNA follows: TGTGCCAGCAGTTTATGGGGATGGAACTATGGCTACACCTTC. Translated, it gives CASSLWGWNYGYTF.

V and J are TRBV7-9 and TRBJ2-3, with D hard to call. The CDR3 sequence is 13 residues long. Germline loops: CDR1 SEHNR, CDR2 FQNEAQ (reference sequence). Trimming took off 5 bases at V and 5 bases at J, with 11 bases between the two ends. The DNA of the CDR3 is TGTGCCAGCAGCCTCGACCTACTAGATACGCAGTATTTT. It yields the protein CASSLDLLDTQYF. Together with reference TRBV7-9 and TRBJ2-3, the CDR3 gives the full variable domain: DTGVSQNPRHKITKRGQNVTFRCDPISEHNRLYWYRQTLGQGPEFLTYFQNEAQLEKSRLLSDRFSAERPKGSFSTLEIQRTEQGDSAMYLCASSLDLLDTQYFGPGTRLTVL.

The chain recombines TRBV5-1 with TRBJ1-2; tentatively, D is TRBD1 (5 bases). The V end was cut by 0 bases, the J end by 8 bases, with 14 bases between. The CDR3 contains 14 residues. CDR1 is SGHRS and CDR2 is YFSETQ in the germline V gene. CDR3 bases: TGCGCCAGCAGCTTGGAGGCAGGGCGGAGCGGCTACACCTTC. It is translated as CASSLEAGRSGYTF.